This T cell receptor (beta chain) was sequenced in a study of T cells after yellow fever vaccination. TCRdb ran MiXCR on the 5' RACE reads and lists one entry per CDR3 protein. The sample records under 300,000 distinct CDR3 sequences, more than 6.5% being singletons. Sequences were derived from CD4+ T cells sorted from PBMCs, sampled on the day of the yellow fever booster vaccination. This TCR was recovered from a man between 25 and 39 years old who received the YFV17D yellow fever vaccine.

CDR3 in amino acids: CASSNQVDGYTF. The CDR3 DNA sequence: TGTGCCAGTAGTAACCAAGTAGATGGCTACACCTTC. This chain joins TRBV19 and TRBJ1-2; D is uncertain. Germline V gene sequence: CDR1 LNHDA, CDR2 SQIVND (reference sequence). The CDR3 is 12 residues long. Trimming shortened V by 4 bases and J by 6 bases, and 9 bases separated the two germline ends.